Following are 14 T cell receptor beta chains from one sample sequenced in a study of Graves' ophthalmopathy and Graves' hyperthyroidism (dated by TCRdb to the late 2010s). Sequencing was performed on an Illumina HiSeq 2000. For repertoire sequencing, the TCR beta CDR3 regions were amplified from RNA transcripts. A first-round RT-PCR used HTBI primers with the Qiagen OneStep RT-PCR kit, followed by a second-round multiplex PCR, size selection and purification. The public reads were run again by TCRdb, first through fastp at Q25 and then through MiXCR, and only productive beta chains were kept. CDR3 protein sequences are deduplicated, and each keeps its most common genes and DNA. This sample holds a few hundred thousand distinct CDR3 sequences; roughly 17% were observed only once. The ten largest make up 2% to 3% of the sample. Material: peripheral blood. These receptors were collected from an adult woman with stable Graves' hyperthyroidism.

This chain uses TRBV5-1 with TRBJ1-5; D remains unclear. Germline V lookup: CDR1 SGHRS, CDR2 YFSETQ. The CDR3 loop spans 13 amino acids. Deletions cut 0 bases from V and 6 bases from J, with 7 bases between. The CDR3 DNA is TGCGCCAGCAGCTTGGATGTTGGTCAGCCCCAGCATTTT. Translated: CASSLDVGQPQHF.

The genes are TRBV5-8 and TRBJ2-4; TRBD1 matches 7 bases. The germline V gene encodes CDR1 SGHTS and CDR2 YDEGEE. The CDR3 is 15 amino acids. The ends lost 4 bases at V and 1 base at J; junction bases unmatched: 5. CDR3 residues: CASSPGQSAKNIQYF. Here the CDR3 DNA reads TGTGCCAGCAGCCCGGGACAGTCGGCCAAAAACATTCAGTACTTC.

This clonotype was recorded at least ten times. In nucleotides, the CDR3 is TGCAGTGCTCCCAGTCGGACCGGGGAGCTGTTTTTT. Translating it yields CSAPSRTGELFF. The chain couples TRBV20-1 to TRBJ2-2; no definite D call. The CDR3 runs 12 residues. Trimming cost V 5 bases and J 5 bases, with 9 bases left between them. Germline CDR1 DFQATT, CDR2 SNEGSKA (reference sequence).

This clonotype was counted many times. This chain uses TRBV7-8 with TRBJ2-5; maybe TRBD2 (5 bases). CDR1 is SGHVS and CDR2 is FQNEAQ in the germline V gene. The V end lost 3 bases, the J end lost 1 base, and 9 bases lay between the germline ends. The CDR3 loop spans 14 amino acids. In DNA, the CDR3 is TGTGCCAGCAGCTTCGGCGGGCCCCAAGAGACCCAGTACTTC. Amino acids: CASSFGGPQETQYF.

This clonotype was observed many times. The rearrangement uses TRBV6-6 and TRBJ2-7; D possibly uses TRBD1 or TRBD2 (5 bases each). CDR3 length: 14 amino acids. V gave up 0 bases and J gave up 7 bases, with 13 bases separating them. The germline CDR1 and CDR2 sequences are MNHNY and SVGAGI (reference sequence). CDR3 loop: CASSYSGQGREQYF. The CDR3 region has the DNA TGTGCCAGCAGTTACTCCGGGCAGGGACGGGAGCAGTACTTC.

There are many counts of this clonotype. The J gene is TRBJ2-7, the V gene TRBV11-2, with 8 bases that match TRBD2. The CDR3 totals 13 residues. J gave up 7 bases and V 5 bases, and 7 bases lay outside the gene matches. Germline V gene data show CDR1 as SGHAT and CDR2 as FQNNGV. The CDR3 bases are TGTGCCAGCAGCCCAATTTCGGGGGGGGAGCAGTACTTC. The encoded protein is CASSPISGGEQYF. Filled out from reference TRBV11-2 and TRBJ2-7, the complete variable domain reads EAGVAQSPRYKIIEKRQSVAFWCNPISGHATLYWYQQILGQGPKLLIQFQNNGVVDDSQLPKDRFSAERLKGVDSTLKIQPAKLEDSAVYLCASSPISGGEQYFGPGTRLTVT.

This clonotype was detected many times. J is TRBJ1-6 and V is TRBV6-5; D is possibly TRBD1 (5 bases). The CDR3 extends over 16 amino acids. Per germline, CDR1 MNHEY and CDR2 SVGAGI. The V and J ends lost 4 bases and 7 bases respectively, with 17 bases between them. This chain's CDR3 is CASSFLQGGPNSPLHF. In DNA, the CDR3 is TGTGCCAGCAGTTTTCTCCAGGGTGGACCAAATTCACCCCTCCACTTT.

At least ten counts were recorded for this clonotype. The rearrangement links TRBV7-9 to TRBJ1-5, with D unclear. CDR1 and CDR2 from the germline V gene are SEHNR and FQNEAQ (reference sequence). V lost 2 bases and J lost 5, with 7 bases in between. This CDR3 is built from 13 residues. The CDR3 loop is CASSLIGDQPQHF. DNA for the CDR3: TGTGCCAGCAGCTTAATAGGAGATCAGCCCCAGCATTTT.

This clonotype was counted ten times or more. Mismatch with germline at one junction end may stem from a read error. The V gene is TRBV12-3 or TRBV12-4, the J gene TRBJ2-4; tentatively, D is TRBD1 (5 bases). There are 14 residues in the CDR3. DNA for the CDR3: TGTGCCAGCAGCCTGGGGCCTTCCGGAAACATTAAGTACTTC. This codes for CASSLGPSGNIKYF.

At least ten counts were recorded for this clonotype. The junction differs from germline at one of its ends, possibly a read error. V gene TRBV19 combines with J gene TRBJ1-1; TRBD1 matches 9 bases. CDR3 length: 15 amino acids. The germline CDR1 and CDR2 sequences are LNHDA and SQIVND (reference sequence). In nucleotides, the CDR3 is TGTGCCAGTATCGACATAGGGACAGGGAACGCTGAAGCTTTCTTT. This codes for CASIDIGTGNAEAFF.

This clonotype appeared a few times. The chain is built from TRBV18 and TRBJ1-3, with TRBD1 matching over 9 bases. The trim removed 5 bases at V and 0 bases at J, leaving 2 bases unmatched. The CDR3 contains 15 residues. Germline values: CDR1 KGHSH, CDR2 LQKENI. The CDR3 here is CASSGQGSSGNTIYF. CDR3 coding DNA: TGTGCCAGCTCAGGACAGGGGAGCTCTGGAAACACCATATATTTT. The full variable domain, rest sourced from reference TRBV18 and TRBJ1-3, is NAGVMQNPRHLVRRRGQEARLRCSPMKGHSHVYWYRQLPEEGLKFMVYLQKENIIDESGMPKERFSAEFPKEGPSILRIQQVVRGDSAAYFCASSGQGSSGNTIYFGEGSWLTVV.

This clonotype was seen ten or more times. The chain recombines TRBV19 with TRBJ1-1; maybe TRBD1 (6 bases). Germline lookup yields CDR1 LNHDA and CDR2 SQIVND (reference sequence). Trimming shortened V by 7 bases and J by 0 bases, and 21 bases separated the two germline ends. The CDR3 totals 17 residues. In nucleotides, the CDR3 is TGTGCCAGTACTAAATACCCCGGTAGGGGGGTGAACACTGAAGCTTTCTTT. This codes for CASTKYPGRGVNTEAFF.

This clonotype was counted ten times or more. This chain joins TRBV6-1 and TRBJ2-2, with D unresolved. CDR1 is MNHNS, CDR2 SASEGT, per germline. V was clipped by 10 bases and J by 5 bases, with 14 bases between them. CDR3 length: 13 residues. The CDR3 reads CATAEVVTGELFF. The DNA of the CDR3 is TGTGCCACCGCTGAAGTAGTTACCGGGGAGCTGTTTTTT.

This clonotype was recorded many times. The chain recombines TRBV28 with TRBJ2-4; TRBD2 aligns across 7 bases. This CDR3 has 14 amino acids. J gave up 8 bases and V 6 bases, and 10 bases lay outside the gene matches. The germline CDR1 and CDR2 sequences are MDHEN and SYDVKM. The CDR3 region has the DNA TGTGCCAGCAGATCCCCCCATGGGGGGGACATTCAGTACTTC. As protein: CASRSPHGGDIQYF.